The TCR beta chain described here comes from a study of human T cells and chemical hapten exposure. The library labeled individual cDNA molecules by adding unique molecular identifiers to them. A single record per CDR3 protein comes from TCRdb applying MiXCR to the RACE reads. The profile shows some 94,000 distinct CDR3 sequences, over 10% of them singletons. Study findings and constraints: Expanded TCR counts at PT1 were positively correlated with the patch test score. Among TCRs, those above 1 in 1000 frequency were unaffected by DPC sensitization.

A word on this clonotype: Its antigen remains unknown.

V shed 1 base, J shed 6 bases, and the junction held 5 bases outside the gene matches. The CDR3 is 15 amino acids. CDR1 and CDR2 (germline): LGHNA, YSLEER. Time point denoted: patch test 1, 2 weeks after DPC sensitization. Treatment given: therapeutic diphenylcyclopropenone sensitization with weekly scalp DPC. Whole blood, unfractionated, served as the material for total RNA extraction. The receptor was isolated from a middle-aged woman with alopecia areata. Some clones in this sample may be carry-over from other donors' samples. This chain links TRBV4-3 with TRBJ1-3; 8 bases fit TRBD1. The specimen comprised whole blood, sampled in connection with sensitization to the hapten diphenylcyclopropenone (DPC). The CDR3 protein is CASSQGTGSENTIYF. Written as DNA, the CDR3 is TGCGCCAGCAGCCAAGGGACAGGGAGCGAAAACACCATATATTTT.